Listed here is a single T cell receptor (beta chain). No antigen is known for it. Each donor gave roughly 10 milliliters of peripheral blood. These data belong to a study of blood T cells in healthy people across ages. A second PCR, run for about 7 to 11 cycles, used a sample-barcoded 5' primer plus a J-beta primer mix. One entry per CDR3 protein results from TCRdb running MiXCR on the 5' RACE reads. This sample yields about 570,000 distinct CDR3 sequences, of which 25% to 30% are seen a single time; 18% belongs to the top ten. The trim removed 9 bases at V and 4 bases at J, leaving 10 bases unmatched. The CDR3 loop spans 14 amino acids. The study's findings and limits: PBMCs left unsorted prevented a conclusive naive versus antigen-experienced comparison.

Source material: blood. The chain combines TRBV12-3 or TRBV12-4 with TRBJ2-3; TRBD2 matches 7 bases. The receptor was derived from a woman in her 70s in good health. For the CDR3, the DNA is TGTGCCAGTCAATTGCGGGGGAGCGCAGATACGCAGTATTTT. Protein product: CASQLRGSADTQYF.